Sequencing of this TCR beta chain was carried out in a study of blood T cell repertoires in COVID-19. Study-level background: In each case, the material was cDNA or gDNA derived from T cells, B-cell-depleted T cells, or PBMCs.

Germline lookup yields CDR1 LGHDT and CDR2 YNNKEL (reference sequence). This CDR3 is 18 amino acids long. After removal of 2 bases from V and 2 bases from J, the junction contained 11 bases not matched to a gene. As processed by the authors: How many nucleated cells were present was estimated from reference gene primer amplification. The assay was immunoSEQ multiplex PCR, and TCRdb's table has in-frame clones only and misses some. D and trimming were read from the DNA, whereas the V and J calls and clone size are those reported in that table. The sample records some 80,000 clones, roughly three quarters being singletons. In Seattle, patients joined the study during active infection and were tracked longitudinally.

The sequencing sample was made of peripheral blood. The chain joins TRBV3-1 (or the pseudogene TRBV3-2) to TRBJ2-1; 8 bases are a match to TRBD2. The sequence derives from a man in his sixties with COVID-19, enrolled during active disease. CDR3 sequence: CASSQNPPVAGTYNEQFF. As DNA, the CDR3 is TGTGCCAGCAGCCAAAACCCTCCCGTAGCGGGAACCTACAATGAGCAGTTCTTC.